The 8 T cell receptor beta chains below come from one sample, sequenced in a study of T cell responses to AZD1222 COVID-19 vaccine. Produced via immunoSEQ multiplex PCR; TCRdb's table is partial and in-frame only. The sample carries roughly 70,000 clones, about 85% recorded once. The starting material was peripheral blood, obtained 28 days after the second AZD1222 dose. The receptors come from an adult who received the AZD1222 COVID-19 vaccine.

The rearrangement uses TRBV7-9 and TRBJ1-5, with 7 nucleotides matching TRBD1. There are 15 residues in the CDR3. Germline values: CDR1 SEHNR, CDR2 FQNEAQ (reference sequence). With V trimmed by 6 bases and J by 3 bases, 8 bases remained unmatched. In DNA form, the CDR3 reads TGTGCCAGCAGTTCAACAGGGGTCTCCAATCAGCCCCAGCATTTT. It yields the protein CASSSTGVSNQPQHF.

The chain has TRBV18 and TRBJ1-1; D not certain. CDR3 size: 13 residues. V lost 3 bases to trimming and J lost 0 bases, with 5 bases between them. Germline loops: CDR1 KGHSH, CDR2 LQKENI. The CDR3: CASSPTLNTEAFF. CDR3 bases: TGTGCCAGCTCACCGACCCTGAACACTGAAGCTTTCTTT.

The chain is built from TRBV20-1 and TRBJ2-1, with D uncertain. There are 11 residues in the CDR3. V lost 5 bases to trimming and J lost 8 bases, with 10 bases between them. Germline CDR1 is DFQATT and CDR2 is SNEGSKA (reference sequence). CDR3 in DNA: TGCAGTGCTCGACCCCAGTATGAGCAGTTCTTC. Its translation: CSARPQYEQFF.

V and J are TRBV30 and TRBJ2-7; D unresolved. The CDR3 is 14 amino acids. CDR1 is GTSNPN, CDR2 SVGIG, per germline (reference sequence). The ends were cut back, 0 bases at V and 0 bases at J, with 9 bases in the middle. The CDR3 spells CAWSVRGSSYEQYF. The CDR3, as DNA: TGTGCCTGGAGTGTCCGCGGAAGCTCCTACGAGCAGTACTTC.

This chain uses TRBV7-2 with TRBJ2-5; 10 positions match TRBD1. V was clipped by 5 bases and J by 6 bases; unmatched bases: 12. This CDR3 has 16 residues. CDR1 SGHTA and CDR2 FQGNSA come from the germline V gene. The CDR3 sequence is CASSPQMTGGGKTQYF. The DNA of the CDR3 is TGTGCCAGCAGCCCCCAAATGACAGGGGGCGGGAAGACCCAGTACTTC.

This rearrangement joins TRBV7-8 to TRBJ2-3, with a possible D match to TRBD1 (5 bases). CDR1 and CDR2 (germline): SGHVS, FQNEAQ. The V and J ends lost 5 bases and 2 bases respectively, with 20 bases between them. The CDR3 is made up of 17 amino acids. DNA of the CDR3: TGTGCCAGCAGCGATGAGCAGGGCGTGCAATACACAGATACGCAGTATTTT. Translated, it gives CASSDEQGVQYTDTQYF. The complete variable domain, with remaining parts taken from reference TRBV7-8 and TRBJ2-3, reads GAGVSQSPRYKVAKRGQDVALRCDPISGHVSLFWYQQALGQGPEFLTYFQNEAQLDKSGLPSDRFFAERPEGSVSTLKIQRTQQEDSAVYLCASSDEQGVQYTDTQYFGPGTRLTVL.

The chain combines TRBV19 with TRBJ1-5, with D possibly TRBD1 on 6 matching bases. V was pared by 5 bases and J by 3 bases, with 11 bases between. The germline gives CDR1 LNHDA, CDR2 SQIVND (reference sequence). The CDR3 is 14 amino acids. CDR3 bases: TGTGCCAGTAGTGCCAGACAGGACAATCAGCCCCAGCATTTT. Translating gives CASSARQDNQPQHF.

The J gene is TRBJ2-3, the V gene TRBV5-1, with 9 positions matching TRBD1. Germline CDR1 reads SGHRS; CDR2 reads YFSETQ. The CDR3 is made up of 15 amino acids. Losses at the gene ends were 0 bases for V and 8 bases for J; bases not matched to a gene: 7. The CDR3 nucleotides read TGCGCCAGCAGCTTGGGAACAGGGGGCGTAGGTACGCAGTATTTT. Residues: CASSLGTGGVGTQYF.